At least ten counts were recorded for the clone carrying this TCR beta chain. The data were taken from a study of CD8 T cells in ankylosing spondylitis. In germline, CDR1 is MNHEY, CDR2 SMNVEV (reference sequence). Trimming took off 4 bases at V and 1 base at J, with 6 bases between the two ends. The CDR3 has 13 residues. TCRdb used MiXCR to reprocess the 5' RACE reads, holding one entry per CDR3 protein. The table records a few hundred thousand distinct CDR3 sequences, 18% of them present only once. Specimen: blood, either unsorted or a sorted T cell fraction (not recorded which). The sequence was obtained from a male donor with ankylosing spondylitis or in good health (not recorded which). The rearrangement links TRBV27 to TRBJ2-3; D remains unclear. The CDR3 DNA sequence: TGTGCCAGCAGTTCCGGGCGCACAGATACGCAGTATTTT. Protein: CASSSGRTDTQYF.